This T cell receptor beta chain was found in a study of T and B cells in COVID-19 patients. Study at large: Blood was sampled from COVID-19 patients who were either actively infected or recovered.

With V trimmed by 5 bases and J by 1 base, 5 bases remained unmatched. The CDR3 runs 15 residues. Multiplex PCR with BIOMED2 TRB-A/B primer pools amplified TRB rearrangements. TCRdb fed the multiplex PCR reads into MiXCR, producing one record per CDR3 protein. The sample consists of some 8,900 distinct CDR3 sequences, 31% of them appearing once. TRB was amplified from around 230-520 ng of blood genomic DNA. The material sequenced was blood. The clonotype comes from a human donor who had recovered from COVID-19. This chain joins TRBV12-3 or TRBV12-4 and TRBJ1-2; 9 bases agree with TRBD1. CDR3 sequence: CASSTGQGRNYGYTF. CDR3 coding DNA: TGTGCCAGCAGTACTGGACAGGGGCGTAACTATGGCTACACCTTC.